This T cell receptor (beta chain) was recorded in a study of shared clonotypes between healthy human individuals. CDR3 size: 16 residues. Germline CDR1 is MGHRA and CDR2 is YSYEKL. Germline trimming cut 4 bases from V and 8 bases from J; bases unmatched to any gene: 10. It was at deep level that the assay was run. The authors distributed each subset's genomic DNA evenly over several immunoSEQ plates. Unsorted PBMC contributed 250 to 300 ng DNA, some 29,000 T cell genomes, to each replicate PCR. Bulk PBMC genomic DNA spanned ten immunoSEQ deep plates. Sequencing used immunoSEQ multiplex PCR; TCRdb keeps in-frame clones, though not all of them. The sample contains 550,000 to 600,000 clones, just over 75% of which appear only once.

The receptor's source is a woman in her thirties or forties in good health. Some clones in this sample may be carry-over from other donors' samples. The chain combines TRBV4-1 with TRBJ1-4; 10 bases align to TRBD1. What was sequenced was PBMCs. Here the CDR3 reads CASSLRDVGQGEKLFF. The CDR3 nucleotides read TGCGCCAGCAGCCTCAGGGACGTGGGACAGGGGGAAAAACTGTTTTTT.